The clone carrying this T cell receptor (beta chain) was observed once. Its antigen is unknown. Trimming shortened V by 0 bases and J by 4 bases, and 11 bases separated the two germline ends. This CDR3 has 15 amino acids. Germline CDR1 is LNHNV and CDR2 is YYDKDF (reference sequence). RNA in amounts of about 0.5 to 1 ug was reverse transcribed with random hexamers. The immunoSEQ assay covered 54 Vbeta and 13 Jbeta segments for CDR3. MiXCR, applied by TCRdb to the immunoSEQ multiplex PCR reads, yields one record per CDR3 protein. The sample lists roughly 100,000 distinct CDR3 sequences; roughly 94% were seen once. This sample was taken from a study of CD8 T cells in Susac syndrome. Study summary: Within the sequenced group of Susac syndrome patients, roughly 6 showed active disease and 8 or 9 were in remission.

Overall study results and limits: CD4+ repertoires of Susac syndrome patients lacked detectable clonal expansion.

This chain connects TRBV15 to TRBJ2-3, with D perhaps given as TRBD1 or TRBD2 (6 bases each). Sequencing was carried out using CD4+ T cells from PBMCs. This receptor was obtained from a human donor with Susac syndrome. The CDR3 DNA reads TGTGCCACCAGCAGAGATCGGGGGCCCGCAGATACGCAGTATTTT. This gives the protein CATSRDRGPADTQYF.